The TCR beta chain described here comes from a study of blood T cell repertoires in COVID-19. The sample holds a few counts of this clone. Methods used by the authors: Amplification from reference gene primers served as the basis for estimated nucleated cell counts. The method was immunoSEQ multiplex PCR; TCRdb's version includes in-frame clones alone and lacks a portion of them. Clone size and the V and J calls come from that table; the DNA yielded D and trimming. The profile shows fewer than 250,000 clones, about 88% of them singletons. The sample was peripheral blood. This sequence originates from a man aged 65 to 79 with acute or convalescent COVID-19.

The CDR3 protein is CASSQGGGGGAFF. CDR3 coding DNA: TGTGCCAGCAGCCAAGGGGGGGGCGGTGGAGCTTTCTTT. The chain recombines TRBV14 with TRBJ1-1, with D possibly being TRBD1 (6 bases). The CDR3 is 13 amino acids. Germline CDR1 and CDR2: SGHDN and FVKESK. V was pared by 1 base and J by 10 bases, with 13 bases between.